This TCR beta chain is drawn from a study of neurological immune-mediated disorders. The yield of each sequencing run was over 170 million TCR-beta sequences from 15-18 subjects. Each CDR3 protein gets one entry after TCRdb re-called the 5' RACE reads with MiXCR. The sample consists of about 40,000 distinct CDR3 sequences, about 14% of them appearing once. V lost 5 bases, J lost 0 bases, and 6 bases lay in between. The CDR3 spans 13 residues. Per the germline V gene, CDR1 is SGHRS and CDR2 is YFSETQ. This clonotype was observed many times. The origin of this receptor is a woman aged 55-70 years with HTLV-1-associated myelopathy (HAM/TSP). Sequenced input: CD4+ T cells from blood. V gene TRBV5-1 combines with J gene TRBJ2-4; D remains unclear. In nucleotides, the CDR3 is TGCGCCAGCAGTCTGCCAGCCAAAAACATTCAGTACTTC. It is translated as CASSLPAKNIQYF. Drawing the rest from reference TRBV5-1 and TRBJ2-4, the complete variable domain is KAGVTQTPRYLIKTRGQQVTLSCSPISGHRSVSWYQQTPGQGLQFLFEYFSETQRNKGNFPGRFSGRQFSNSRSEMNVSTLELGDSALYLCASSLPAKNIQYFGAGTRLSVL.